This T cell receptor beta chain is drawn from a study of blood T cell repertoires in COVID-19. As for the study in general: The United States, Italy and Spain provided the acute and convalescent COVID-19 samples. The analysed material was cDNA or gDNA that came from T cells, B-cell-depleted T cells, or PBMCs.

Original processing notes: By means of reference gene primer amplification, nucleated cell counts were estimated. Only in-frame clones appear in the TCRdb table, and some are missing; sequencing was by immunoSEQ multiplex PCR. The D gene and trimming were derived from the DNA, and the V and J assignments and clone size from that table. The sample gives 250,000 or so clones, 87% of which show up once; 3% to 3.5% is in the top ten. The CDR3 has 15 amino acids. V dropped 4 bases and J dropped 0; count of bases not matched to a gene: 3. Germline V gene sequence: CDR1 PRHDT, CDR2 FYEKMQ (reference sequence).

The receptor was derived from a man aged 18 to 29 with active or convalescent COVID-19. What was sequenced was peripheral blood. V gene TRBV13 combines with J gene TRBJ2-3, with TRBD1 identical over 8 bases. The CDR3 DNA reads as TGTGCCAGCAGCTCCGACAGGGGAAGCACAGATACGCAGTATTTT. Translated, it gives CASSSDRGSTDTQYF.